This entry concerns a single T cell receptor (beta chain). Antigen specificity is unknown. Stated time point: blood 2 weeks post-SBRT. The treatment denotes: 15 Gy SBRT to primary tumor, nephrectomy 4 weeks later. The sample comes from a study of radiation and T cells in renal cell carcinoma. Overall study results and limits: In blood, top tumor clones expanded by 2 weeks, shrinking by 4.

The CDR3 spans 16 residues. Germline CDR1 and CDR2: MGHRA and YSYEKL. J lost 6 bases, V lost 0 bases, and 7 bases had no gene match. Method: immunoSEQ multiplex PCR; TCRdb's copy keeps in-frame clones and lacks some. The data show some 70,000 clones, with about 80% seen just once and approximately 5.4% held by the top ten. This TCR derives from a man aged 60 to 75 with renal cell carcinoma. V is TRBV4-1 and J is TRBJ2-1, with 8 bases fitting TRBD2. The source was blood, collected from a patient whose treatment included radiotherapy and nephrectomy. DNA for the CDR3: TGCGCCAGCAGCCAAGAGCCCAGCGGGAGCCCCAATGAGCAGTTCTTC. Its translation: CASSQEPSGSPNEQFF.